Below are 21 T cell receptor beta chains sequenced from a single sample in a study of OX40 agonist ivuxolimab in advanced cancers. Produced via immunoSEQ multiplex PCR; TCRdb's table is partial and in-frame only. The sample lists 99,000 or so clones, 85% to 95% occurring once. The sample was CD4+ or CD8+ T cells sorted from blood, taken in a trial of the OX40 agonist ivuxolimab. These receptors all stem from an adult with an advanced solid tumor such as melanoma, head and neck, liver or kidney cancer.

CDR3 amino acids: CASSYYQGNTGELFF. DNA for the CDR3: TGTGCCAGCAGTTACTACCAGGGGAACACCGGGGAGCTGTTTTTT. This chain links TRBV6-6 with TRBJ2-2, with a weak D call TRBD1 (5 bases). The CDR3 contains 15 residues. CDR1 is MNHNY, CDR2 SVGAGI, per germline (reference sequence). The V and J ends lost 1 base and 1 base respectively, with 7 bases between them.

The chain combines TRBV5-6 with TRBJ2-1, with 8 bases aligning to TRBD2. V gave up 4 bases and J gave up 9 bases; unmatched junction bases: 12. From germline, CDR1 is SGHDT and CDR2 YYEEEE. The CDR3 has 15 residues. The CDR3 sequence: CASSPGTRGTREQFF. In DNA, the CDR3 is TGTGCCAGCAGCCCCGGGACTAGGGGGACACGTGAGCAGTTCTTC. Based on the CDR3 plus reference TRBV5-6 and TRBJ2-1, the full variable domain is DAGVTQSPTHLIKTRGQQVTLRCSPKSGHDTVSWYQQALGQGPQFIFQYYEEEERQRGNFPDRFSGHQFPNYSSELNVNALLLGDSALYLCASSPGTRGTREQFFGPGTRLTVL.

The V call is TRBV18, the J call TRBJ2-5, with 7 bases matching TRBD1. This CDR3 comprises 15 residues. V was clipped by 2 bases and J by 4 bases; unmatched bases: 7. Germline CDR1 reads KGHSH; CDR2 reads LQKENI. CDR3 nucleotide sequence: TGTGCCAGCTCACCATCGGCAGGGGGTAGAGAGACCCAGTACTTC. Translation: CASSPSAGGRETQYF.

This chain joins TRBV4-3 and TRBJ1-4; D ambiguous. Germline CDR1 reads LGHNA; CDR2 reads YSLEER. The CDR3 has 16 residues. V dropped 1 base and J dropped 0 bases, with 9 bases sitting between them. Here the CDR3 reads CASSQVAAATNEKLFF. The CDR3 DNA is TGCGCCAGCAGCCAAGTGGCGGCAGCAACTAATGAAAAACTGTTTTTT.

The chain is built from TRBV7-2 and TRBJ1-5; D remains ambiguous. The germline V and J ends were trimmed by 1 base and 3 bases, with 4 bases remaining between them. The CDR3 length is 13 residues. The germline V gene encodes CDR1 SGHTA and CDR2 FQGNSA. This CDR3 is CASSLGNNQPQHF. DNA for the CDR3: TGTGCCAGCAGCTTAGGTAACAATCAGCCCCAGCATTTT.

The CDR3 protein is CASSYSRGGEQYV. DNA for the CDR3: TGTGCCAGCAGTTACTCGAGAGGAGGCGAGCAGTACGTC. The V gene is TRBV6-5, the J gene TRBJ2-7, with a weak D call TRBD2 (5 bases). There are 13 residues in the CDR3. CDR1 and CDR2 (germline): MNHEY, SVGAGI. The ends were cut back, 0 bases at V and 6 bases at J, with 9 bases in the middle.

The rearrangement joins TRBV9 to TRBJ1-3; a possible D gene is TRBD1 (6 bases). This CDR3 has 16 amino acids. CDR1 SGDLS and CDR2 YYNGEE come from the germline V gene. The V end lost 3 bases, the J end lost 0 bases, and 13 bases lay between the germline ends. The CDR3 reads CASSAGTRVSGNTIYF. The CDR3 DNA follows: TGTGCCAGCAGCGCCGGGACACGGGTCTCTGGAAACACCATATATTTT.

The chain joins TRBV4-3 to TRBJ1-5, with D uncertain. Trimming took 8 bases from V and 0 from J, leaving 14 bases between them. The CDR3 has 15 residues. Germline V gene data show CDR1 as LGHNA and CDR2 as YSLEER. CDR3 nucleotides: TGCGCCAGCCGGGAAGAGAGTTATAGCAATCAGCCCCAGCATTTT. Its protein is CASREESYSNQPQHF.

This chain uses TRBV6-1 with TRBJ2-7; 9 nucleotides agree with TRBD2. Germline lookup yields CDR1 MNHNS and CDR2 SASEGT. The CDR3 is 15 amino acids. V dropped 8 bases and J dropped 0; count of bases not matched to a gene: 8. The CDR3 spells CASAGRGGSSYEQYV. The CDR3 bases are TGTGCCAGCGCGGGGCGGGGGGGAAGCTCCTACGAGCAGTACGTC.

CDR3 DNA sequence: TGTGCCAGCAGCGTAGAGAGCGGAGAGACCCAGTACTTC. Protein: CASSVESGETQYF. The chain recombines TRBV9 with TRBJ2-5; D is perhaps TRBD2 (5 bases). The germline V gene has CDR1 SGDLS and CDR2 YYNGEE. The CDR3 length is 13 residues. V was shortened by 0 bases and J by 4 bases, with 7 bases between the two germline ends.

The chain employs TRBV2 and TRBJ2-1; unclear D gene. This CDR3 comprises 15 residues. The V end lost 2 bases, the J end lost 0 bases, and 8 bases lay between the germline ends. The germline V gene has CDR1 SNHLY and CDR2 FYNNEI. The CDR3 DNA sequence: TGTGCCAGCAGTGAAATCGGGCCCTCCTACAATGAGCAGTTCTTC. Residues: CASSEIGPSYNEQFF.

The V call is TRBV10-3, the J call TRBJ1-1; D is unclear. The V gene lost 0 bases and the J gene lost 11 bases, with 10 bases spanning the gap. Germline V CDR1 and CDR2: ENHRY, SYGVKD. CDR3 length: 12 amino acids. CDR3: CAISESTTWAFF. The CDR3 DNA follows: TGTGCCATCAGTGAGTCAACAACCTGGGCTTTCTTT.

The V call is TRBV6-1, the J call TRBJ2-7; perhaps TRBD2 as D (5 bases). CDR1 is MNHNS, CDR2 SASEGT, per germline. Trimming shortened V by 3 bases and J by 2 bases, and 11 bases separated the two germline ends. This CDR3 is built from 14 residues. Written as DNA, the CDR3 is TGTGCCAGCAGTGAGGTAGCCGGGGCCTACGAGCAGTACGTC. Translating it yields CASSEVAGAYEQYV.

The V and J genes are TRBV4-3 and TRBJ2-7; D is undetermined. Germline V gene sequence: CDR1 LGHNA, CDR2 YSLEER. V gave up 0 bases and J gave up 5 bases, with 14 bases separating them. There are 15 residues in the CDR3. The CDR3 region is CASSQERKGYNEQYF. For the CDR3, the DNA is TGCGCCAGCAGCCAAGAGCGAAAAGGGTACAACGAGCAGTACTTC.

V and J are TRBV25-1 and TRBJ1-2; D gene ambiguous. Germline values: CDR1 MGHDK, CDR2 SYGVNS. V was cut by 1 base and J by 7 bases, with 13 bases left in between. The CDR3 runs to 14 residues. The CDR3 DNA is TGTGCCAGCAGTGAATTCCCCCCAGTGAGTGGCTACACCTTC. Residues: CASSEFPPVSGYTF.

The rearrangement links TRBV2 to TRBJ2-7, with no clear D. The V gene lost 10 bases and the J gene lost 6 bases, with 13 bases spanning the gap. The CDR3 runs 11 residues. Germline assignment: CDR1 SNHLY and CDR2 FYNNEI. The chain's CDR3 is CAKIRTGEQYF. CDR3 bases: TGTGCCAAGATTCGGACGGGCGAGCAGTACTTC.

The chain combines TRBV10-3 with TRBJ1-5; 7 nucleotides align to TRBD1. From germline, CDR1 is ENHRY and CDR2 SYGVKD. Germline trimming cut 6 bases from V and 7 bases from J; bases unmatched to any gene: 6. The CDR3 runs 13 residues. The CDR3 coding sequence is TGTGCCATCAGCCCACAGGGGCCGCAGCCCCAGCATTTT. The encoded protein is CAISPQGPQPQHF.

This clone was picked up one time. V gene TRBV6-6 combines with J gene TRBJ1-3; D not resolved. With 10 bases removed from V and 4 bases from J, the gap between germline ends came to 8 bases. This CDR3 is built from 11 residues. Per germline, CDR1 MNHNY and CDR2 SVGAGI (reference sequence). The CDR3 loop reads CATARGNTIYF. CDR3 sequence (DNA): TGTGCCACCGCCCGGGGAAACACCATATATTTT.

V and J are TRBV19 and TRBJ1-1, with D perhaps matching TRBD1 (5 bases). Germline V gene sequence: CDR1 LNHDA, CDR2 SQIVND (reference sequence). With 1 base removed from V and 0 bases from J, the gap between germline ends came to 9 bases. The CDR3 has 15 amino acids. The CDR3 bases are TGTGCCAGTAGTATAGGGGGGACGATGAACACTGAAGCTTTCTTT. Amino acid sequence: CASSIGGTMNTEAFF.

This chain links TRBV19 with TRBJ1-2; TRBD1 agrees at 7 bases. J was trimmed by 7 bases and V by 3 bases; bases with no gene match: 5. The length of the CDR3 is 13 residues. Germline CDR1 and CDR2: LNHDA and SQIVND (reference sequence). The CDR3: CASSIRGALGYTF. In nucleotides, the CDR3 is TGTGCCAGTAGTATCAGGGGGGCGCTTGGCTACACCTTC. The full variable domain, its missing parts supplied by reference TRBV19 and TRBJ1-2, is DGGITQSPKYLFRKEGQNVTLSCEQNLNHDAMYWYRQDPGQGLRLIYYSQIVNDFQKGDIAEGYSVSREKKESFPLTVTSAQKNPTAFYLCASSIRGALGYTFGSGTRLTVV.

This rearrangement joins TRBV5-4 to TRBJ1-5, with D maybe TRBD1 (6 bases). Germline V gene data show CDR1 as SGHNT and CDR2 as YYREEE (reference sequence). CDR3 length: 15 residues. Trimming left V 1 base short and J 4 bases short, with 12 bases between. In DNA, the CDR3 is TGTGCCAGCAGCTTGTGGGGGGGCGGGAATCAGCCCCAGCATTTT. Protein: CASSLWGGGNQPQHF. The full variable domain, with the rest looked up from reference TRBV5-4 and TRBJ1-5, is ETGVTQSPTHLIKTRGQQVTLRCSSQSGHNTVSWYQQALGQGPQFIFQYYREEENGRGNFPPRFSGLQFPNYSSELNVNALELDDSALYLCASSLWGGGNQPQHFGDGTRLSIL.